The sample holds one count of the clone carrying this TCR beta chain. This record comes from a study of blood T cell repertoires in COVID-19. At the level of the study: Spain, Italy and the United States supplied samples that represented acute and convalescent COVID-19.

Assay: immunoSEQ multiplex PCR; the TCRdb copy retains only in-frame clones and omits some. The table lists a few hundred thousand clones, 75% to 85% of them singletons. Germline lookup yields CDR1 MNHEY and CDR2 SMNVEV (reference sequence). V was cut by 11 bases and J by 2 bases, with 9 bases left in between. The CDR3 spans 11 residues. This chain joins TRBV27 and TRBJ1-2, with D uncertain. This TCR was sampled from a human donor in a cohort sampled during active COVID-19. Sequencing was done on a sample of peripheral blood. The chain's CDR3 is CAVPGNYGYTF. As DNA, the CDR3 is TGTGCCGTCCCCGGGAACTATGGCTACACCTTC.